A single sample gave rise to the 18 T cell receptor beta chains below, sequenced in a study of blood T cell repertoires in COVID-19. Here immunoSEQ multiplex PCR was the method, and the copy in TCRdb shows in-frame clones only, minus some. The sample consists of over 150,000 clones, 80% to 85% of them appearing once. Material for sequencing was peripheral blood. These receptors were obtained from a man between 65 and 85 years old with active or convalescent COVID-19.

The chain has TRBV29-1 and TRBJ2-7; possible D gene TRBD2, 5 bases. V lost 2 bases to trimming and J lost 0 bases, with 8 bases between them. The CDR3 runs to 13 residues. Germline CDR1 SQVTM, CDR2 ANQGSEA. CDR3 residues: CSVEKGSSYEQYF. The CDR3 DNA is TGCAGCGTTGAAAAAGGGAGCTCCTACGAGCAGTACTTC.

The chain recombines TRBV7-2 with TRBJ2-5; 10 bases map to TRBD2. The germline V gene encodes CDR1 SGHTA and CDR2 FQGNSA. After removal of 1 base from V and 1 base from J, the junction contained 6 bases not matched to a gene. This CDR3 has 17 amino acids. The CDR3 loop is CASSLGLAGLIQETQYF. CDR3 sequence (DNA): TGTGCCAGCAGCTTAGGACTAGCGGGCTTAATCCAAGAGACCCAGTACTTC.

This clone has a handful of counts. The chain carries TRBV18 and TRBJ2-7; D is perhaps TRBD1 (5 bases). The length of the CDR3 is 12 residues. Trimming took off 3 bases at V and 3 bases at J, with 6 bases between the two ends. Germline lookup yields CDR1 KGHSH and CDR2 LQKENI. For the CDR3, the DNA is TGTGCCAGCTCACCCAGGGTCTACGAGCAGTACTTC. It encodes CASSPRVYEQYF.

This clone was seen more than once but under ten times. The V and J genes are TRBV28 and TRBJ2-1, with TRBD1 matching 9 bases. J lost 8 bases, V lost 6 bases, and 5 bases had no gene match. There are 13 residues in the CDR3. Germline CDR1 and CDR2: MDHEN and SYDVKM. Here the CDR3 reads CASRQTGGDEQFF. As DNA, the CDR3 is TGTGCCAGCAGGCAAACAGGGGGCGATGAGCAGTTCTTC.

In this sample, this clone turned up a few times. This sequence joins TRBV29-1 and TRBJ2-5; TRBD1 agrees at 7 bases. The germline V gene encodes CDR1 SQVTM and CDR2 ANQGSEA. There are 13 residues in the CDR3. V lost 4 bases and J lost 5; bases outside the gene matches: 7. CDR3 DNA sequence: TGCAGCGTTGCCCGACAGGGACGCGAGACCCAGTACTTC. It is translated as CSVARQGRETQYF.

The CDR3 DNA reads as TGTGCCAGCAGGTTGGACACGCCGAACACTGAAGCTTTCTTT. Protein product: CASRLDTPNTEAFF. V usage is TRBV2 and J usage is TRBJ1-1, with TRBD1 as a possible D gene (5 bases). This CDR3 comprises 14 residues. In germline, CDR1 is SNHLY, CDR2 FYNNEI. Trimming removed 6 bases from V and 1 base from J, with 12 bases in between.

The CDR3 region is CASSQDRAYEKLFF. DNA for the CDR3: TGCGCCAGCAGCCAGGACAGGGCGTATGAAAAACTGTTTTTT. The gene calls are TRBV5-1 and TRBJ1-4; 8 bases align to TRBD1. The ends lost 4 bases at V and 6 bases at J; junction bases unmatched: 5. Germline lookup yields CDR1 SGHRS and CDR2 YFSETQ. The CDR3 extends over 14 amino acids.

V and J are TRBV12-3 or TRBV12-4 and TRBJ1-2; 7 positions agree with TRBD1. This CDR3 has 13 residues. V lost 5 bases and J lost 2; bases outside the gene matches: 2. The chain's CDR3 is CASSPGQNYGYTF. The DNA for the CDR3 is TGTGCCAGCAGTCCGGGACAGAACTATGGCTACACCTTC.

A few counts support this clone. The chain combines TRBV7-9 with TRBJ1-2; D ambiguous. Looked up from germline, CDR1 is SEHNR and CDR2 is FQNEAQ (reference sequence). V lost 5 bases, J lost 1 base, and 14 bases lay in between. This CDR3 spans 15 amino acids. This CDR3 is CASSPDTPFNYGYTF. The CDR3 DNA is TGTGCCAGCAGCCCCGACACCCCCTTTAACTATGGCTACACCTTC.

This clone was seen more than once but under ten times. The chain is built from TRBV19 and TRBJ1-5; maybe TRBD1 (5 bases). With 11 bases removed from V and 4 bases from J, the gap between germline ends came to 12 bases. The CDR3 has 12 amino acids. From germline, CDR1 is LNHDA and CDR2 SQIVND (reference sequence). The CDR3 DNA sequence: TGTGCCTCCAAGGGGAAGAATCAGCCCCAGCATTTT. It encodes CASKGKNQPQHF. Combining the CDR3 with reference TRBV19 and TRBJ1-5 gives the whole variable domain DGGITQSPKYLFRKEGQNVTLSCEQNLNHDAMYWYRQDPGQGLRLIYYSQIVNDFQKGDIAEGYSVSREKKESFPLTVTSAQKNPTAFYLCASKGKNQPQHFGDGTRLSIL.

The rearrangement joins TRBV6-4 to TRBJ2-3; TRBD1 is a possible D gene (6 bases). V lost 5 bases, J lost 0 bases, and 12 bases lay in between. Germline assignment: CDR1 MRHNA and CDR2 SNTAGT. This CDR3 is built from 15 residues. The CDR3 DNA reads TGTGCCAGCAGTCGCAGGGGTTCAAGCACAGATACGCAGTATTTT. This translates into CASSRRGSSTDTQYF.

This clone was seen a few times. The V gene is TRBV3-1 (or the pseudogene TRBV3-2), the J gene TRBJ2-7, with TRBD2 matching over 7 bases. This CDR3 has 15 residues. The ends lost 1 base at V and 0 bases at J; junction bases unmatched: 3. The germline V gene has CDR1 LGHDT and CDR2 YNNKEL (reference sequence). CDR3: CASSQGLASSYEQYF. CDR3 sequence (DNA): TGTGCCAGCAGCCAAGGACTAGCTTCCTCCTACGAGCAGTACTTC.

V usage is TRBV2 and J usage is TRBJ1-5; TRBD1 agrees at 8 bases. CDR3 length equals 14 residues. Germline CDR1 and CDR2: SNHLY and FYNNEI. V was clipped by 9 bases and J by 4 bases; unmatched bases: 8. For the CDR3, the DNA is TGTGCCAGTCTACCTGACAGGGGAAATCAGCCCCAGCATTTT. This gives the protein CASLPDRGNQPQHF.

This clone has a handful of counts. The chain recombines TRBV5-8 with TRBJ2-2; D is undetermined. Germline-derived CDR1 and CDR2 are SGHTS and YDEGEE. The CDR3 length is 14 residues. Trimming pared 4 bases from V and 2 bases from J, leaving 9 bases between. This CDR3 is CASSVDTNTGELFF. The CDR3, as DNA: TGTGCCAGCAGCGTTGACACCAACACCGGGGAGCTGTTTTTT.

The chain joins TRBV28 to TRBJ2-7; 7 bases match TRBD2. With 6 bases clipped from V and 5 bases from J, the junction kept 10 bases outside the gene matches. CDR3 length equals 14 residues. Germline V gives CDR1 MDHEN, CDR2 SYDVKM. The CDR3 DNA reads TGTGCCAGCAGCTACAGCGGGACGAGGAACGAGCAGTACTTC. Its translation: CASSYSGTRNEQYF.

The chain is built from TRBV29-1 and TRBJ2-7; 7 nucleotides line up with TRBD1. This CDR3 region has 13 residues. Germline trimming cut 5 bases from V and 0 bases from J; bases unmatched to any gene: 4. Germline loops: CDR1 SQVTM, CDR2 ANQGSEA. The chain's CDR3 is CSVRAGGSYEQYF. As DNA, the CDR3 is TGCAGCGTTAGGGCAGGGGGCTCCTACGAGCAGTACTTC.

V and J are TRBV25-1 and TRBJ1-3; a weak D match, TRBD1 (5 bases). The CDR3 sequence is 17 residues long. The V and J ends lost 5 bases and 3 bases respectively, with 20 bases between them. Germline V lookup: CDR1 MGHDK, CDR2 SYGVNS. The CDR3 reads CASSQGAGQGYGNTIYF. The CDR3 DNA follows: TGTGCCAGCAGTCAAGGGGCAGGGCAAGGCTATGGAAACACCATATATTTT.

This clone was recorded only once. V is TRBV10-1 and J is TRBJ1-2, with a tentative D call TRBD1 (5 bases). The CDR3 is made up of 13 amino acids. The V gene's germline CDR1 is WNHNN and CDR2 SYGVQD (reference sequence). The CDR3 protein is CARAPWGRYGYTF. The CDR3 nucleotides are TGCGCGAGAGCTCCTTGGGGGAGGTATGGCTACACCTTC.